The sequence of this TCR beta chain was determined in a study of neurological immune-mediated disorders. TCRdb itself ran the 5' RACE reads through MiXCR, one entry per CDR3 protein. The sample contains 95,000 to 150,000 distinct CDR3 sequences, 3% to 3.5% of which appear only once. General study findings and limits: The multiple sclerosis repertoire cluster had no association with any clinical or MRI feature. Levels of TCR clonal expansion peaked in HTLV-1-associated myelopathy and reached their lowest in multiple sclerosis, under those of healthy controls.

The table lists this clonotype with many counts. Its target is unknown. The TCR comes from a woman in her thirties with multiple sclerosis. The sequencing sample was made of PBMCs.

CDR3 amino acids: CASSLPSMGPNQPQHF. The DNA of the CDR3 is TGTGCCAGCAGTTTACCATCGATGGGGCCCAATCAGCCCCAGCATTTT. The chain carries TRBV12-3 or TRBV12-4 and TRBJ1-5; the D gene is possibly TRBD1 (5 bases). Trimming took off 2 bases at V and 3 bases at J, with 14 bases between the two ends. The CDR3 loop spans 16 amino acids.